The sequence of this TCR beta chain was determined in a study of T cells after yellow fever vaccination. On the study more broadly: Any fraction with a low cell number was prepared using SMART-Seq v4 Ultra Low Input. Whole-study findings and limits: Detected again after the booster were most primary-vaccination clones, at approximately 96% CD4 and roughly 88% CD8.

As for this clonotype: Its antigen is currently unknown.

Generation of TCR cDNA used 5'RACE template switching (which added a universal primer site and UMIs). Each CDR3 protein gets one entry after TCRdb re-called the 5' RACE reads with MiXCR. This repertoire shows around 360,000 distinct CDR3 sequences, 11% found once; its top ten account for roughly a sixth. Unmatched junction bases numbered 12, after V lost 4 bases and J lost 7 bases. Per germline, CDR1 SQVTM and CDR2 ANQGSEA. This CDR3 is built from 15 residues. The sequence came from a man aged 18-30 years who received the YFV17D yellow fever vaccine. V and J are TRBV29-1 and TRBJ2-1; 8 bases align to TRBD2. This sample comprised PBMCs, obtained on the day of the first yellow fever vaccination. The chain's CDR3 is CSVVPRASGFNEQFF. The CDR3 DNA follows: TGCAGCGTTGTACCCCGGGCTAGCGGGTTTAATGAGCAGTTCTTC.